Listed below are T cell receptor beta chains from one sample, sequenced in a study of identical twins. MiXCR, run by TCRdb on the 5' RACE reads, gives a single entry per CDR3 protein. The data contain hundreds of thousands of distinct CDR3 sequences, about 12% of them singletons. This sample was shared with a second study, whose subject was yellow fever vaccine responses in identical twins.

Sequencing was done on a sample of CD8+ T cells sorted from blood. The source of these receptors is a woman younger than 35 in good health. CDR3s include the opening cysteine and the closing phenylalanine or tryptophan.

j_gene: TRBJ2-1
v_gene: TRBV27
CDR3aa: CASQGPASAYNEQFF

j_gene: TRBJ1-5
v_gene: TRBV2
CDR3aa: CASSEPQGGNQPQHF

j_gene: TRBJ2-3
v_gene: TRBV27
CDR3aa: CASSLAGTPDTQYF

j_gene: TRBJ2-5
v_gene: TRBV6-1
CDR3aa: CARKGSLQETQYF

j_gene: TRBJ1-5
v_gene: TRBV28
CDR3aa: CATDRIRGNQPQHF

j_gene: TRBJ1-2
v_gene: TRBV12-3/TRBV12-4
CDR3aa: CASSNPGQGYTF

j_gene: TRBJ2-2
v_gene: TRBV7-7
CDR3aa: CASSRAGHTTGELFF

j_gene: TRBJ2-3
v_gene: TRBV27
CDR3aa: CASSRGARTDTQYF

j_gene: TRBJ2-5
v_gene: TRBV5-6
CDR3aa: CASSFPVTRETQYF

j_gene: TRBJ1-2
v_gene: TRBV12-3/TRBV12-4
CDR3aa: CASSFRADYGYTF

j_gene: TRBJ1-1
v_gene: TRBV11-2
CDR3aa: CASSLDQGNTEAFF

j_gene: TRBJ2-2
v_gene: TRBV20-1
CDR3aa: CSASNARRRDIYDTGELFF

j_gene: TRBJ1-2
v_gene: TRBV5-4
CDR3aa: CASSFQGGYGYTF

j_gene: TRBJ1-1
v_gene: TRBV5-6
CDR3aa: CASSLYYPNTEAFF

j_gene: TRBJ1-2
v_gene: TRBV4-1
CDR3aa: CASRSTGNYGYTF

j_gene: TRBJ2-3
v_gene: TRBV5-6
CDR3aa: CASSHGGGGTDTQYF

j_gene: TRBJ2-7
v_gene: TRBV4-1
CDR3aa: CASSQDRSGTGGAEQYF

j_gene: TRBJ1-2
v_gene: TRBV3-1
CDR3aa: CASSQEYRNNYGYTF

j_gene: TRBJ1-4
v_gene: TRBV7-8
CDR3aa: CASSLRGGANEKLFF

j_gene: TRBJ2-2
v_gene: TRBV7-6
CDR3aa: CASSYGLAGESVTGELFF

j_gene: TRBJ2-1
v_gene: TRBV11-2
CDR3aa: CASSFRAAGDLLGEQFF

j_gene: TRBJ2-7
v_gene: TRBV28
CDR3aa: CASTRPSPDYEQYF

j_gene: TRBJ2-3
v_gene: TRBV7-3
CDR3aa: CASSPGTISGRSTDTQYF

j_gene: TRBJ2-1
v_gene: TRBV5-6
CDR3aa: CASSSIVAYSSYNEQFF

j_gene: TRBJ2-5
v_gene: TRBV12-3/TRBV12-4
CDR3aa: CASSPGFQETQYF

j_gene: TRBJ2-1
v_gene: TRBV2
CDR3aa: CASSDTTGGTTYNEQFF

j_gene: TRBJ2-1
v_gene: TRBV9
CDR3aa: CASSPEPSGRANNEQFF

j_gene: TRBJ2-3
v_gene: TRBV7-9
CDR3aa: CASSSSRTSGNTDTQYF

j_gene: TRBJ1-1
v_gene: TRBV13
CDR3aa: CASGGGGSNTEAFF

j_gene: TRBJ2-1
v_gene: TRBV12-3/TRBV12-4
CDR3aa: CTSSAPGTGANEQFF

j_gene: TRBJ1-2
v_gene: TRBV24-1
CDR3aa: CATSDGGDPYGYTF

j_gene: TRBJ2-7
v_gene: TRBV12-3/TRBV12-4
CDR3aa: CASSGTSYEQYF

j_gene: TRBJ2-5
v_gene: TRBV6-5
CDR3aa: CASSYSTSGGNRVETQYF

j_gene: TRBJ2-5
v_gene: TRBV5-1
CDR3aa: CASSLVGGLAFVRVETQYF

j_gene: TRBJ2-2
v_gene: TRBV7-9
CDR3aa: CASSRLSGANTGEPFF

j_gene: TRBJ2-1
v_gene: TRBV4-1
CDR3aa: CASSQEEGRGINEQFF

j_gene: TRBJ2-1
v_gene: TRBV20-1
CDR3aa: CSALLAGSSYNEQFF

j_gene: TRBJ2-1
v_gene: TRBV5-1
CDR3aa: CASSLVIGPEAPNEQFF

j_gene: TRBJ1-2
v_gene: TRBV12-3/TRBV12-4
CDR3aa: CASGQIYGYTF

j_gene: TRBJ2-5
v_gene: TRBV29-1
CDR3aa: CSVESQGKTQYF

j_gene: TRBJ1-2
v_gene: TRBV6-5
CDR3aa: CASSYSEGGYGYTF

j_gene: TRBJ2-5
v_gene: TRBV12-3/TRBV12-4
CDR3aa: CASVGGGHQETQYF

j_gene: TRBJ2-1
v_gene: TRBV18
CDR3aa: CASSIYNEQFF

j_gene: TRBJ2-1
v_gene: TRBV9
CDR3aa: CASSVGDLAGVGNEQFF

j_gene: TRBJ2-7
v_gene: TRBV7-9
CDR3aa: CASSLAAGWYEQYF

j_gene: TRBJ2-1
v_gene: TRBV4-1
CDR3aa: CASSFRLRMAGNEQFF

j_gene: TRBJ2-5
v_gene: TRBV28
CDR3aa: CASSFMGFQETQYF

j_gene: TRBJ2-1
v_gene: TRBV9
CDR3aa: CASSVEGLSEQFF